The clone carrying this T cell receptor beta chain was counted a few times. These data originate in a study of blood T cell repertoires in COVID-19. Background on the study: Nucleic acid was either cDNA or gDNA, and it came from T cells, B-cell-depleted T cells, or PBMCs.

The CDR3 totals 15 residues. In germline, CDR1 is SGHAT, CDR2 FQNNGV. Unmatched junction bases numbered 3, after V lost 3 bases and J lost 2 bases. Sequenced by immunoSEQ multiplex PCR; TCRdb stores in-frame clones only, minus some. The sample has under 100,000 clones; 87% are singletons. The clonotype was recovered from a human donor in a cohort sampled during active COVID-19. The V call is TRBV11-2, the J call TRBJ2-5; 10 bases match TRBD2. Sequencing was performed on peripheral blood. CDR3: CASSFTSGNQETQYF. The CDR3 DNA follows: TGTGCCAGCAGCTTTACTAGCGGGAATCAAGAGACCCAGTACTTC.